The entry below gives a single T cell receptor beta chain sequence along with its context. Its antigen is undetermined. Here immunoSEQ multiplex PCR was the method, and the copy in TCRdb shows in-frame clones only, minus some. Of approximately 150,000 clones in the sample, 90% to 95% are singletons; the top ten hold just over 5%. The sample comes from a study of T cell responses to AZD1222 COVID-19 vaccine. Overall study results and limits: An increase in Spike-specific TCR breadth and depth was observed after two AZD1222 doses. Nearly half of spike-specific TCRs reportedly target unmutated variant regions.

This CDR3 is 15 amino acids long. Germline V lookup: CDR1 ENHRY, CDR2 SYGVKD. Trimming shortened V by 4 bases and J by 4 bases, and 16 bases separated the two germline ends. The rearrangement uses TRBV10-3 and TRBJ1-2; D possibly corresponds to TRBD1 (5 bases). Sequences were derived from peripheral blood, sampled 28 days after the second AZD1222 dose. This clonotype was sampled from an adult who received the AZD1222 COVID-19 vaccine. The CDR3 DNA sequence: TGTGCCATCAGTGGAGGGAACGGGCAGGGCTATGGCTACACCTTC. Amino acid sequence: CAISGGNGQGYGYTF.